What follows are 9 T cell receptor beta chains derived from one specimen sequenced in a study of T-cell reconstitution after alpha-beta-depleted transplantation in children (dated by TCRdb to 2015 to 2016). Library construction relied on PCR. TCRdb lists the instrument as Illumina HiSeq 2500. TCR libraries were prepared with molecular barcoding, using unique molecular identifiers to normalize TCRbeta repertoire quantification. The public sequencing data were trimmed at Q25 with fastp and processed into clonotypes with MiXCR by TCRdb, which kept only in-frame beta chains. When rows share a CDR3 protein, they turn into one entry using the most common DNA and genes. This sample is represented by some 520,000 distinct CDR3 sequences; roughly 33% of them were singletons. 2% to 3% of the sample comes from the top ten. This sample comprised PBMCs from the stem cell graft donor, obtained from the stem cell graft. Receptor source: a human donor who donated a stem cell graft to a child with aplastic anemia.

This chain links TRBV7-2 with TRBJ2-2; TRBD2 is a possible D gene (6 bases). Deletions cut 7 bases from V and 1 base from J, with 16 bases between. In germline, CDR1 is SGHTA, CDR2 FQGNSA. The CDR3 runs to 16 residues. DNA for the CDR3: TGTGCCAGCATCCCCCTGGGGGGAGGGAACACCGGGGAGCTGTTTTTT. This encodes CASIPLGGGNTGELFF.

The chain joins TRBV24-1 to TRBJ2-1; 9 bases align to TRBD1. CDR3 size: 15 residues. Germline values: CDR1 KGHDR, CDR2 SFDVKD. The V and J ends lost 0 bases and 9 bases, in that order; junction bases with no gene match: 5. The CDR3: CATSDLGTGPGEQFF. The CDR3 nucleotides are TGTGCCACCAGTGATTTGGGGACAGGGCCCGGTGAGCAGTTCTTC.

The chain combines TRBV12-3 or TRBV12-4 with TRBJ2-1, with TRBD2 identical over 9 bases. The CDR3 is made up of 15 amino acids. J was trimmed by 2 bases and V by 6 bases; bases with no gene match: 5. Here the CDR3 DNA reads TGTGCCAGCAGACTGACTAGCGGTACCTACAATGAGCAGTTCTTC. Protein: CASRLTSGTYNEQFF.

This clonotype was counted between two and nine times. The chain joins TRBV20-1 to TRBJ1-1, with unresolved D. This CDR3 is built from 12 residues. V was cut by 4 bases and J by 4 bases, with 10 bases left in between. The germline V gene has CDR1 DFQATT and CDR2 SNEGSKA (reference sequence). As DNA, the CDR3 is TGCAGTGCTAAAAGTGGGAGCACTGAAGCTTTCTTT. Translating it yields CSAKSGSTEAFF.

The chain links TRBV12-3 or TRBV12-4 to TRBJ1-2; the D is unclear. The length of the CDR3 is 14 residues. The ends were cut back, 2 bases at V and 4 bases at J, with 11 bases in the middle. The CDR3 region is CASSLKPDTYGYTF. CDR3 nucleotide sequence: TGTGCCAGCAGTTTAAAGCCAGACACCTATGGCTACACCTTC.

The sample holds a few counts of this clonotype. V gene TRBV14 combines with J gene TRBJ2-1; D is unclear. The germline V and J ends were trimmed by 1 base and 4 bases, with 8 bases remaining between them. CDR1 is SGHDN and CDR2 is FVKESK in the germline V gene. This CDR3 is 14 amino acids long. CDR3 protein: CASSQVFGYNEQFF. The CDR3 DNA is TGTGCCAGCAGCCAAGTCTTCGGGTACAATGAGCAGTTCTTC.

V is TRBV18 and J is TRBJ2-1; D is possibly TRBD1 or TRBD2 (5 bases each). V was pared by 3 bases and J by 8 bases, with 17 bases between. CDR1 and CDR2 from the germline V gene are KGHSH and LQKENI. The length of the CDR3 is 15 residues. The CDR3 loop reads CASSPPRWDLDEQFF. The CDR3, as DNA: TGTGCCAGCTCACCTCCCCGGTGGGACCTGGATGAGCAGTTCTTC.

This chain connects TRBV27 to TRBJ1-5; the D gene is possibly TRBD1 (5 bases). The germline V and J ends were trimmed by 4 bases and 4 bases, with 11 bases remaining between them. Looked up from germline, CDR1 is MNHEY and CDR2 is SMNVEV (reference sequence). CDR3 length: 14 residues. Written as DNA, the CDR3 is TGTGCCAGCAGTTCCGGGACTATTAATCAGCCCCAGCATTTT. This encodes CASSSGTINQPQHF.

The chain couples TRBV12-3 or TRBV12-4 to TRBJ2-7; D remains ambiguous. Deletions cut 6 bases from V and 1 base from J, with 13 bases between. The CDR3 consists of 14 residues. The CDR3 sequence: CASSPGPSSYEQYF. Here the CDR3 DNA reads TGTGCCAGCAGCCCAGGTCCCAGTTCCTACGAGCAGTACTTC.